The sequence of this TCR beta chain was determined in a study of T cells after somatic rescue of genetic block. Libraries were prepared by immunoSEQ multiplex PCR; TCRdb keeps only in-frame clonotypes and omits some of them. In the table there are 65,000 to 70,000 clones, about 91% of which are singletons. V gave up 2 bases and J gave up 1 base, with 7 bases separating them. This CDR3 is built from 14 residues. Germline CDR1 and CDR2: KGHSH and LQKENI. The specimen sequenced was peripheral blood mononuclear cells (PBMCs). This receptor was obtained from a man between 35 and 55 years old. V is TRBV18 and J is TRBJ2-3; D call uncertain. The CDR3 DNA reads TGTGCCAGCTCACCAAATGGGGGCACAGATACGCAGTATTTT. Its protein is CASSPNGGTDTQYF. The variable domain in full, with the rest retrieved from reference TRBV18 and TRBJ2-3, is NAGVMQNPRHLVRRRGQEARLRCSPMKGHSHVYWYRQLPEEGLKFMVYLQKENIIDESGMPKERFSAEFPKEGPSILRIQQVVRGDSAAYFCASSPNGGTDTQYFGPGTRLTVL.